This entry is about one T cell receptor (beta chain). Its antigen target is currently unknown. No quality values exist for individual bases; no much larger clone is one base distant. TCRbeta CDR3 regions were amplified from genomic DNA by means of the immunoSEQ Assay, a bias-controlled multiplex PCR. In the original analysis: Within the assay, amplification of reference gene primers was used to estimate how many nucleated cells each sample contained. Sequence reads were collapsed and filtered to measure the absolute abundance of every unique TCRbeta CDR3 rearrangement. For each sample, productive Simpson clonality was calculated by taking the square root of Simpson's diversity index across productive rearrangements. TCRdb limited this immuneACCESS table to in-frame rearrangements with V and J called. A share of clones is missing; checked studies link under half to unresolved V genes, and the rest is unexplained. That table gives V, J and clone size, and the DNA gave D and trimming. The sample has around 160,000 clones on record, over 80% of them singletons. The top ten clonotypes cover over 10% of the sample.

The sample is drawn from a study of blood T cell repertoires in COVID-19 (dated by TCRdb to the early 2020s). Concerning the study at large: The collaborator samples originated in the United States, Italy and Spain and spanned the acute and convalescent phases of COVID-19. The samples were drawn from the first 160 participants of the ongoing ImmuneRACE study and from some 1,300 subjects provided by 6 global collaborators. Where available, HLA class I and class II types were obtained from metadata supplied by the sample provider rather than from assay-based typing. Sample metadata almost always included a de-identified subject ID, COVID-19 status, age in years and sex. The repertoires were released in a freely available public database meant as a resource for research on the immune response to SARS-CoV-2. The material from the prospective study consisted of cDNA or gDNA derived from T cells, B-cell-depleted T cells, or PBMCs. The dataset comprised deeply sampled blood TCRbeta repertoires from subjects exposed to, actively infected with, or recovered from COVID-19. The paper's findings and limits, for the study overall: The quantity of clinical and demographic metadata differed by source and by participant and was supplied without curation.

Enrolling through a virtual design, the prospective study's participants ranged in age from roughly 18 to 95 years and lived across 20 to 25 United States geographic areas. In the prospective study, cohorts were assigned on the basis of participant-reported clinical history obtained from a screening survey and a study questionnaire. ImmuneRACE Cohort 3 recovered participants were defined by two consecutive negative NP/OP PCR tests, healthcare professional clearance, or symptom resolution. Mobile phlebotomists in the prospective study collected whole blood, serum and a nasopharyngeal or oropharyngeal swab from every participant. Participants in the prospective study had the option to provide additional blood draws and questionnaires over an approximately 2-month period. Prospective study blood samples were shipped either frozen or at room temperature before DNA extraction. What was sequenced was PBMCs or T cells enriched from blood (not recorded which). This receptor was identified in a woman aged 55-70 years who had recovered from COVID-19.

The CDR3 is CASSQDRSGAIGYTF. The nucleotide sequence reads TGCGCCAGCAGCCAAGATCGGTCAGGGGCAATAGGCTACACCTTC. The sequence is built from TRBV4-1 and TRBJ1-2; the D region possibly corresponds to TRBD1 (6 bases align). V and J are truncated by 0 bases and 8 bases respectively, leaving an intervening sequence of 16 bases. The CDR3 numbers 15 residues from cysteine through phenylalanine. Only CDR3 DNA remains: 45 bases, in frame from the first base. The germline V gene gives CDR1 as MGHRA and CDR2 as YSYEKL.